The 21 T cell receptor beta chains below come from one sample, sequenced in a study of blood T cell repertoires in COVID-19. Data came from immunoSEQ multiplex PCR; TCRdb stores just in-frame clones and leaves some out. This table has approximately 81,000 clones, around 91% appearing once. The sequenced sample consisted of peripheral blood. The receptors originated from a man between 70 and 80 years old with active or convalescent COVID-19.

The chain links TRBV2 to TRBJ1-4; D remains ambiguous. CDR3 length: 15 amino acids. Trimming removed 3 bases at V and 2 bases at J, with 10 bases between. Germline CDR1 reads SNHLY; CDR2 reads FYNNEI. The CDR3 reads CASSDSRATNEKLFF. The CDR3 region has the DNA TGTGCCAGCAGTGATTCGAGGGCGACTAATGAAAAACTGTTTTTT.

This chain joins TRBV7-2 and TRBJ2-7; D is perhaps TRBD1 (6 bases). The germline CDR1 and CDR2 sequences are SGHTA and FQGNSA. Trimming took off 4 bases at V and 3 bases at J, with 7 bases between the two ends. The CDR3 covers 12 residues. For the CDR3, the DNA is TGTGCCAGCAGCTCACAGGGCTACGAGCAGTACTTC. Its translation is CASSSQGYEQYF. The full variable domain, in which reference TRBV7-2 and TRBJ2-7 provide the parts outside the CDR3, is GAGVSQSPSNKVTEKGKDVELRCDPISGHTALYWYRQSLGQGLEFLIYFQGNSAPDKSGLPSDRFSAERTGGSVSTLTIQRTQQEDSAVYLCASSSQGYEQYFGPGTRLTVT.

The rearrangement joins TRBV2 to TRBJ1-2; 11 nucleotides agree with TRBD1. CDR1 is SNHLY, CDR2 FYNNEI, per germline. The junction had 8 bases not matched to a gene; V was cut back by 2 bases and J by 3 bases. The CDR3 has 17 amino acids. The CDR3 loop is CASSEPDRGRDDYGYTF. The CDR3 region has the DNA TGTGCCAGCAGTGAACCGGACAGGGGGCGCGATGACTATGGCTACACCTTC.

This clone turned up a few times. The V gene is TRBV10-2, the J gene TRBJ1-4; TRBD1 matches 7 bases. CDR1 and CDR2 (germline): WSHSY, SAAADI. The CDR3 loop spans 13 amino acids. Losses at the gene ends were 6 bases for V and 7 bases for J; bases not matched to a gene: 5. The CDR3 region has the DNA TGCGCCAGCAGAAGGGGGCAGGGTGAAAAACTGTTTTTT. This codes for CASRRGQGEKLFF.

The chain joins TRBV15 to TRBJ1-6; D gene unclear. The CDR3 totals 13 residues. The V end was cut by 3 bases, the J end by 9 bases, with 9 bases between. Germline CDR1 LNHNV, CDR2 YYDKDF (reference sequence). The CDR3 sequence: CATSSGQASPLHF. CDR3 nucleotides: TGTGCCACCAGCAGTGGTCAGGCTTCACCCCTCCACTTT. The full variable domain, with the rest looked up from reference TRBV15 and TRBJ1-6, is DAMVIQNPRYQVTQFGKPVTLSCSQTLNHNVMYWYQQKSSQAPKLLFHYYDKDFNNEADTPDNFQSRRPNTSFCFLDIRSPGLGDTAMYLCATSSGQASPLHFGNGTRLTVT.

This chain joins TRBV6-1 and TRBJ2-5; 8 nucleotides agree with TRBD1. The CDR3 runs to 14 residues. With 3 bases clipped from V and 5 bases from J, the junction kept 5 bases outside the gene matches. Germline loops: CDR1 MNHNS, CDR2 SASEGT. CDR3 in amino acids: CASSEQGASETQYF. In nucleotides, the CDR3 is TGTGCCAGCAGTGAGCAGGGGGCGTCGGAGACCCAGTACTTC.

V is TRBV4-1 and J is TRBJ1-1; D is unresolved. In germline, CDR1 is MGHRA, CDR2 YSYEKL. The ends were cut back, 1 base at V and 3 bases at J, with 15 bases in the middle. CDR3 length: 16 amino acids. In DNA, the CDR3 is TGCGCCAGCAGCCAAGGTGTGAGTCCTTTGGACACTGAAGCTTTCTTT. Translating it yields CASSQGVSPLDTEAFF.

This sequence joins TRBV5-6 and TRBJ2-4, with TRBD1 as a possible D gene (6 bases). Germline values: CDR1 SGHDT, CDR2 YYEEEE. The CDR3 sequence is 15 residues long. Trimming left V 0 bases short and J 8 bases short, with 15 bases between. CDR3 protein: CASSLAITGIHIQYF. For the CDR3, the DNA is TGTGCCAGCAGCTTGGCCATCACAGGGATCCACATTCAGTACTTC.

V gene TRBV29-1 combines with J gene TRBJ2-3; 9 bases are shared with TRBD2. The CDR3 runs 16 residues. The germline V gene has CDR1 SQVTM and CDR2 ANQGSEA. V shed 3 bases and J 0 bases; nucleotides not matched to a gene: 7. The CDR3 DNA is TGCAGCGTTGAGGGGGTAGCGGGGGCAAGCACAGATACGCAGTATTTT. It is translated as CSVEGVAGASTDTQYF.

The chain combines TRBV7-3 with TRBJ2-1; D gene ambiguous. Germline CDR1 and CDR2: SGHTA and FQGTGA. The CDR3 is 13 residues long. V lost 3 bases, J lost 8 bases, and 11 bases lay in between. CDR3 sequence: CASSLGSFDEQFF. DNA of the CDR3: TGTGCCAGCAGCTTGGGCAGTTTCGATGAGCAGTTCTTC.

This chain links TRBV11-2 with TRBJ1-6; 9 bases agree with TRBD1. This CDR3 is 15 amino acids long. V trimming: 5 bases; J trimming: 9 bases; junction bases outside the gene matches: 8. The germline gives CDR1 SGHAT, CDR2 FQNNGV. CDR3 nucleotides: TGTGCCAGCAGCGGAAACAGGGGGCTAGGTTCACCCCTCCACTTT. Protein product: CASSGNRGLGSPLHF.

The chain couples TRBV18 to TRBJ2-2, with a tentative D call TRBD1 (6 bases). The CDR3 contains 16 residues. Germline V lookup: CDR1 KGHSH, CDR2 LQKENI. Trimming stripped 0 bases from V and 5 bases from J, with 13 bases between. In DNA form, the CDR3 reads TGTGCCAGCTCACCACCGTCTGGGGGCGAAACCGGGGAGCTGTTTTTT. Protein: CASSPPSGGETGELFF.

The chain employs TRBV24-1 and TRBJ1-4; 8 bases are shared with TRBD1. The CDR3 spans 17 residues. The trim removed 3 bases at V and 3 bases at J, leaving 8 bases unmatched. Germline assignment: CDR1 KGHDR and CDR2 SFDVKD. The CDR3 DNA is TGTGCCACCAGTGATCCGAGGGGACAGGACTCTAATGAAAAACTGTTTTTT. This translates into CATSDPRGQDSNEKLFF.

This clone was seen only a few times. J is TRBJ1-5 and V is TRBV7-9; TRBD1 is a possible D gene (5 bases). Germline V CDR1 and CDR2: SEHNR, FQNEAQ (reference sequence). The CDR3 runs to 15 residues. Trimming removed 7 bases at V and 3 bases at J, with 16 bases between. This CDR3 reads CASTNGGTDNQPQHF. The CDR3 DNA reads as TGTGCCAGCACCAACGGAGGGACCGACAATCAGCCCCAGCATTTT.

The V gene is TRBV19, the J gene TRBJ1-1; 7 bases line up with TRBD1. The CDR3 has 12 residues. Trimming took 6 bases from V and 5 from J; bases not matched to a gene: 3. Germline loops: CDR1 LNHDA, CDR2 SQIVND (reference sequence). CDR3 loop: CASSLRGTEAFF. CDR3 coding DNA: TGTGCCAGTAGCCTCAGGGGGACTGAAGCTTTCTTT.

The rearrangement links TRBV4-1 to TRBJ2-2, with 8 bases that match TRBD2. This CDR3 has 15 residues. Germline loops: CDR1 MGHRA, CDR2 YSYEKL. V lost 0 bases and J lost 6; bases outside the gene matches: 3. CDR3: CASSQDLGGAGELFF. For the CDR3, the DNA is TGCGCCAGCAGCCAAGACCTCGGGGGGGCCGGGGAGCTGTTTTTT.

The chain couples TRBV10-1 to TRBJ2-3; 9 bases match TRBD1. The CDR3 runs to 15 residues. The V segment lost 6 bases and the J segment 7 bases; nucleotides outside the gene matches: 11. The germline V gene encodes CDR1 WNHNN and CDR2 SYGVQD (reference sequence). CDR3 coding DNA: TGCGCCAGCAGCGCCGGGACAGGGATAACAAATACGCAGTATTTT. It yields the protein CASSAGTGITNTQYF.

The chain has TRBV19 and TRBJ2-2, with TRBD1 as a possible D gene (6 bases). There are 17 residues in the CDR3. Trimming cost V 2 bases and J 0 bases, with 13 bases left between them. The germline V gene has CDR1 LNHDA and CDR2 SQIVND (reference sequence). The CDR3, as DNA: TGTGCCAGTAGTATAATGCCAGGGACAACGAACACCGGGGAGCTGTTTTTT. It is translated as CASSIMPGTTNTGELFF.

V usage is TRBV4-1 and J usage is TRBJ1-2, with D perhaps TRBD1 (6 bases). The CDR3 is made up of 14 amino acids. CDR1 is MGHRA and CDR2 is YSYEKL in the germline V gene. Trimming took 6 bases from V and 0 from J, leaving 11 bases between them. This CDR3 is CASSYRAPNYGYTF. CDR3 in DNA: TGCGCCAGCAGTTACAGGGCTCCTAACTATGGCTACACCTTC.

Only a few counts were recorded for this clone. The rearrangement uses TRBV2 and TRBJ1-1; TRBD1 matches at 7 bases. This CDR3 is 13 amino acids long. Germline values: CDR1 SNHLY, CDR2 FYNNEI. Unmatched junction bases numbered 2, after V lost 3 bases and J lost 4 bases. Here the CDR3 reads CASSEYRGTEAFF. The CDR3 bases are TGTGCCAGCAGTGAGTACAGGGGCACTGAAGCTTTCTTT.

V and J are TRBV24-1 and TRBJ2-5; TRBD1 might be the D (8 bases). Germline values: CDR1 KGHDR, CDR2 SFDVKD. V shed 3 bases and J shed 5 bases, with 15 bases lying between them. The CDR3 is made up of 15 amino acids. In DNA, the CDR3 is TGTGCCACCAGTGATCCCGGACAGGGAGGGGAGACCCAGTACTTC. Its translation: CATSDPGQGGETQYF.